Listed below are T cell receptor beta chains from one sample, sequenced in a study of T cells expressing NK-cell markers. One entry per CDR3 protein, without DNA, is what TCRdb gives after re-calling the 5' RACE reads. The data show fewer than 300,000 distinct CDR3 sequences, and the top ten clones hold more than 3.5%. Material for sequencing was blood T cells: a sorted CD56 or NKG2C T cell subset, CD4+ or CD8+ T cells, or bulk PBMC T cells (not recorded which). The receptors were gathered from a woman aged 18-69 years in good health. The CDR3 runs from the conserved cysteine through the conserved F or W. Each record gives: clone size, V gene, J gene, CDR3 protein. Only part of the rows carry a size: once, few, many, or a class if the clone is expanded.

NA	TRBV6-1	TRBJ2-6	CASSLGQGVAGANVLTF
NA	TRBV2	TRBJ2-1	CASSEFFSGQGNNEQFF
NA	TRBV29-1	TRBJ1-1	CSVDAVPGIFF
NA	TRBV6-5	TRBJ1-6	CASSYGQNSPLHF
NA	TRBV7-3	TRBJ2-5	CASSLGRGGDQETQYF
NA	TRBV23-1	TRBJ2-1	CASSQDFGVRHNEQFF
NA	TRBV25-1	TRBJ2-1	CASSEYAPLSLFF
NA	TRBV20-1	TRBJ2-3	CSARPPWEGPDTQYF
NA	TRBV5-1	TRBJ2-7	CASSSGQVLAGGYEQYF
NA	TRBV11-3	TRBJ2-5	CASSPRDNQETQYF
medium-sized	TRBV7-2	TRBJ2-3	CASSRPILAGGPRSTDTQYF
NA	TRBV4-2	TRBJ2-7	CASSRPQGQHYEQYF
NA	TRBV30	TRBJ1-2	CAWSVHGYYGYTF
NA	TRBV30	TRBJ1-3	CAWSREGGNTIYF
NA	TRBV10-3	TRBJ2-5	CAITAGLETQYF
NA	TRBV20-1	TRBJ2-1	CSARGPSALAPYNEQFF
NA	TRBV12-3/TRBV12-4	TRBJ1-2	CASREGAPGGYTF
NA	TRBV5-1	TRBJ1-5	CASSLAPTGGVQPQHF
NA	TRBV5-1	TRBJ1-1	CASSTGTLNTEAFF
NA	TRBV11-2	TRBJ1-6	CASSLVQLPNSPLHF
NA	TRBV12-3/TRBV12-4	TRBJ2-3	CASSSRLAGGPSTDTQYF
NA	TRBV3-1	TRBJ1-2	CASSPRDSGAHGYTF
NA	TRBV6-1	TRBJ2-1	CASSVKREVGEQFF
NA	TRBV9	TRBJ1-1	CASSVFGRDSEAFF
NA	TRBV7-7	TRBJ2-2	CASSLSQGAWGTGELFF
NA	TRBV20-1	TRBJ2-1	CSAREGMEGGLEFF
NA	TRBV15	TRBJ2-3	CATSARRAFRADTQYF
NA	TRBV4-1	TRBJ1-3	CASSWTGVSGNTIYF
NA	TRBV6-1	TRBJ1-5	CATCPLQGNANQPQHF
NA	TRBV11-1	TRBJ2-1	CASNSLAGTTLSYNEQFF
NA	TRBV6-2/TRBV6-3	TRBJ2-1	CASSSAGGPLNEQFF
NA	TRBV20-1	TRBJ2-2	CSARDASGGHRTGELFF
NA	TRBV4-3	TRBJ2-5	CASSQEARFQETQYF
NA	TRBV2	TRBJ2-1	CANGTSGHNEQFF
NA	TRBV14	TRBJ2-3	CASSQILAGGSDTQYF
NA	TRBV18	TRBJ2-1	CASSPGMDSIEQFF
NA	TRBV3-1	TRBJ2-5	CASSQDFLAGKKETQYF